This T cell receptor (beta chain) was profiled in a study of cytomegalovirus exposure and HLA in healthy donors. As to this clone: The antigen remains unidentified.

The V gene lost 3 bases and the J gene lost 5 bases, with 10 bases spanning the gap. The CDR3 covers 13 residues. Per the germline V gene, CDR1 is MNHNS and CDR2 is SASEGT. With 60 Vbeta and 13 Jbeta primers, the PCR was carried out. Under the authors' procedure: Later reanalysis found around 80 million unique TCR beta chains, around 9.9 million of them shared. Libraries were prepared by immunoSEQ multiplex PCR; TCRdb keeps only in-frame clonotypes and omits some of them. Clone size and V and J calls were adopted from that table, with D and trimming inferred from the DNA. The table gives 150,000 to 200,000 clones; the top ten clones make up around 0.8% of it. Study results and caveats: The study listed approximately 160 cytomegalovirus-associated TCR beta chains. Later analysis suggested links between common viral pathogens and several top significant clusters.

The sequenced sample consisted of PBMCs. This clonotype was sampled from a woman aged 18-30 years in good health and CMV-seropositive. The chain combines TRBV6-1 with TRBJ2-5; D call uncertain. CDR3 coding DNA: TGTGCCAGCAGTGACTACACCGGGGAGACCCAGTACTTC. Translation: CASSDYTGETQYF.